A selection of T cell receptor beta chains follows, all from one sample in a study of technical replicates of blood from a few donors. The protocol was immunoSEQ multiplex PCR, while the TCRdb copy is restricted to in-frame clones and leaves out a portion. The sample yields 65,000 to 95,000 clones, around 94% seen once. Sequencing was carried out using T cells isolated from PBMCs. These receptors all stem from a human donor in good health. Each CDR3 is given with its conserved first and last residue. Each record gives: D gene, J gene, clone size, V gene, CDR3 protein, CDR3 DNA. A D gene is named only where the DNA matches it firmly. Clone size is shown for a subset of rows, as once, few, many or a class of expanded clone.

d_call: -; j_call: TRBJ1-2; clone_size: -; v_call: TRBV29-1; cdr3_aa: CSTGTGYGYTF; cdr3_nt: TGCAGCACAGGGACGGGCTATGGCTACACCTTC
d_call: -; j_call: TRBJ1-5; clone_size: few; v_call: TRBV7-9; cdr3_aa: CASSLGGSSNQPQHF; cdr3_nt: TGTGCCAGCAGCTTAGGGGGCTCTAGCAATCAGCCCCAGCATTTT
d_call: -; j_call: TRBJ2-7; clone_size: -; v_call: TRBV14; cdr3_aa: CASSSYRDTYEQYF; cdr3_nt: TGTGCCAGCAGCTCATACAGGGACACCTACGAGCAGTACTTC
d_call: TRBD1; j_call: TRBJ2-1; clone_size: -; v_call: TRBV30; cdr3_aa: CAWSEDRGNYNEQFF; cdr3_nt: TGTGCCTGGAGTGAGGACAGGGGAAACTACAATGAGCAGTTCTTC
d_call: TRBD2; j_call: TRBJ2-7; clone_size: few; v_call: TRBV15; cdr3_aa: CATSRRGTSGRSSSYEQYF; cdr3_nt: TGTGCCACCAGCAGACGTGGGACTAGCGGGCGTTCTTCCTCCTACGAGCAGTACTTC
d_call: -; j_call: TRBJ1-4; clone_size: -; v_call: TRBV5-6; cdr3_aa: CASSLPGEYEKLFF; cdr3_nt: TGTGCCAGCAGCTTGCCAGGGGAATATGAAAAACTGTTTTTT
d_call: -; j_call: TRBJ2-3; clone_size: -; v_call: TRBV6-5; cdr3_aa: CASSYSGDTQYF; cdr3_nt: TGTGCCAGCAGTTACTCCGGGGATACGCAGTATTTT
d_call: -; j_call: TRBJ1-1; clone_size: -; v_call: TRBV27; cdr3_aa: CASQAVRNTEAFF; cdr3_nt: TGTGCCAGCCAGGCAGTCCGGAACACTGAAGCTTTCTTT
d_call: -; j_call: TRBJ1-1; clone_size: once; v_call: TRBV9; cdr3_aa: CASSVVTVNTEAFF; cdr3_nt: TGTGCCAGCAGCGTGGTTACGGTGAACACTGAAGCTTTCTTT
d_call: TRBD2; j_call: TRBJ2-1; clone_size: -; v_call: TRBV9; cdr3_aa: CASSARTSGIEQFF; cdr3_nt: TGTGCCAGCAGCGCCCGGACTAGCGGGATAGAGCAGTTCTTC
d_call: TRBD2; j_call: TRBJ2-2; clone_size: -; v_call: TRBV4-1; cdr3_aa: CASSQGRAYGTSGRANTGELFF; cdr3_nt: TGCGCCAGCAGCCAAGGAAGGGCCTACGGGACTAGCGGGAGAGCGAACACCGGGGAGCTGTTTTTT
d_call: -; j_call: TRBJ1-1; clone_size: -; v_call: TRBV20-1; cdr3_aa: CSAPRNTEAFF; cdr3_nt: TGCAGTGCCCCCCGGAACACTGAAGCTTTCTTT
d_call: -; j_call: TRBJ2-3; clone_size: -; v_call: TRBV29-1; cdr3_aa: CSVDPGSTDTQYF; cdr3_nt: TGCAGCGTTGACCCGGGTAGCACAGATACGCAGTATTTT
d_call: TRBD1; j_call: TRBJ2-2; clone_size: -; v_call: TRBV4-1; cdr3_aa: CASSPGQGNGELFF; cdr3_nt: TGCGCCAGCAGTCCGGGACAGGGTAACGGGGAGCTGTTTTTT
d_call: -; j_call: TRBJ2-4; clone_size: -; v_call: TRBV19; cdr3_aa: CASSTSANIQYF; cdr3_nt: TGTGCCAGTAGTACCAGCGCCAACATTCAGTACTTC
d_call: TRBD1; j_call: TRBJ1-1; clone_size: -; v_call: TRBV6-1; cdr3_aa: CASAGTGTQGEAFF; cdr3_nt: TGTGCCAGCGCAGGGACAGGGACGCAGGGGGAAGCTTTCTTT
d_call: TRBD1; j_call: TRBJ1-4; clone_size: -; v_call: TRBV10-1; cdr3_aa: CASSPRQGATFSNEKLFF; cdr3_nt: TGCGCCAGCAGCCCCAGACAGGGGGCCACCTTTTCTAATGAAAAACTGTTTTTT
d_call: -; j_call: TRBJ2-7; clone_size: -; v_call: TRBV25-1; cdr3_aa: CASSERGTAYEQYF; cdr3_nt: TGTGCCAGCAGTGAAAGAGGTACGGCTTACGAGCAGTACTTC